This T cell receptor (beta chain) was captured by sequencing in a study of T cells after yellow fever vaccination. Using its own MiXCR run on the 5' RACE reads, TCRdb lists one record per CDR3 protein. Among fewer than 450,000 distinct CDR3 sequences listed, 11% were seen once. The specimen was PBMCs, collected on the day of the first yellow fever vaccination. The receptor comes from a man in his late teens or twenties who received the YFV17D yellow fever vaccine.

The CDR3 DNA is TGTGCCAGCAGTTCTTCAGGGGGGGACAATCAGCCCCAGCATTTT. Protein: CASSSSGGDNQPQHF. The rearrangement links TRBV6-2 or TRBV6-3 to TRBJ1-5, with 7 bases identical to TRBD1. The germline V gene has CDR1 MNHEY and CDR2 SVGEGT. The V segment lost 4 bases and the J segment 3 bases; nucleotides outside the gene matches: 6. The CDR3 runs to 15 residues.